The rows below give T cell receptor beta chains drawn from one sample of a study of identical twins. TCRdb itself ran the 5' RACE reads through MiXCR, one entry per CDR3 protein. This sample has 250,000 to 350,000 distinct CDR3 sequences, with roughly 8.6% found just once. The sample was also reused in another study, on yellow fever vaccine responses in identical twins.

Sequenced: CD8+ T cells sorted from blood. These receptors were obtained from a young woman in good health. CDR3s include the opening cysteine and the closing phenylalanine or tryptophan. D genes are given only for firm matches. Clone size is given for some rows only: seen once, a few or many times, or a class if the clone is expanded.

j_gene	d_gene	abundance	v_gene	len	CDR3aa	CDR3nt
TRBJ2-1	TRBD2	.	TRBV20-1	17	CSASGTSGSARYNEQFF	TGCAGTGCTAGTGGGACTAGCGGGAGTGCCCGATACAATGAGCAGTTCTTC
TRBJ1-1	.	many	TRBV4-2	13	CASSQPGNTEAFF	TGTGCCAGCAGCCAACCAGGGAACACTGAAGCTTTCTTT
TRBJ2-5	TRBD2	few	TRBV7-9	15	CASSFSSGRVETQYF	TGTGCCAGCAGCTTCTCTAGCGGGAGAGTGGAGACCCAGTACTTC
TRBJ2-5	.	few	TRBV27	14	CASSFSQGQETQYF	TGTGCCAGCAGTTTTTCACAGGGCCAAGAGACCCAGTACTTC
TRBJ1-5	.	few	TRBV2	14	CASSEQDRNQPQHF	TGTGCCAGCAGTGAACAGGACAGAAATCAGCCCCAGCATTTT
TRBJ2-1	.	.	TRBV6-6	12	CASSYSMPEPIF	TGTGCCAGCAGTTACTCGATGCCAGAGCCGATCTTC
TRBJ2-3	TRBD2	few	TRBV11-2	16	CASSFGLAGGGDTQYF	TGTGCCAGCAGCTTCGGACTAGCGGGAGGAGGAGATACGCAGTATTTT
TRBJ2-2	.	.	TRBV30	11	CAWIFSGELFF	TGTGCCTGGATTTTTTCCGGGGAGCTGTTTTTT
TRBJ2-2	.	few	TRBV20-1	16	CSARVFGSSDTGELFF	TGCAGTGCTAGAGTCTTCGGCTCCTCCGACACCGGGGAGCTGTTTTTT
TRBJ1-1	.	few	TRBV5-1	16	CASSLASVTENTEAFF	TGCGCCAGCAGCTTGGCGAGCGTCACGGAAAACACTGAAGCTTTCTTT
TRBJ2-7	.	.	TRBV20-1	16	CSAEQAGSLLSYEQYF	TGCAGTGCTGAACAAGCAGGGTCCCTCTTATCCTACGAGCAGTACTTC
TRBJ2-1	.	many	TRBV4-3	13	CASSQDGGNEQFF	TGCGCCAGCAGCCAAGACGGGGGCAATGAGCAGTTCTTC
TRBJ2-1	TRBD2	many	TRBV27	14	CASSQLSSGGEQFF	TGTGCCAGCAGTCAGCTGTCTAGCGGGGGGGAGCAGTTCTTC
TRBJ2-3	.	.	TRBV9	17	CASSYRWRGEPTDTQYF	TGTGCCAGCAGCTATCGTTGGAGGGGGGAACCCACAGATACGCAGTATTTT
TRBJ2-5	TRBD2	many	TRBV6-5	14	CASSYGGGAETQYF	TGTGCCAGCAGTTACGGGGGGGGAGCAGAGACCCAGTACTTC
TRBJ2-3	TRBD2	many	TRBV2	17	CASLEQAGQALRDTQYF	TGTGCCAGCCTCGAACAAGCGGGGCAGGCCCTGAGAGATACGCAGTATTTT
TRBJ2-2	.	many	TRBV7-9	11	CASEGTGELFF	TGTGCCAGCGAGGGTACCGGGGAGCTGTTTTTT
TRBJ2-7	TRBD2	few	TRBV7-3	23	CASSLLLNLQTSGGAGHGYEQYF	TGTGCCAGCAGCTTACTCCTCAACCTGCAGACTAGCGGGGGGGCAGGGCACGGTTACGAGCAGTACTTC
TRBJ1-1	.	.	TRBV4-1	15	CASSQTGTGNTEAFF	TGCGCCAGCAGCCAAACCGGGACGGGGAACACTGAAGCTTTCTTT
TRBJ2-7	.	many	TRBV5-1	14	CASSLSTGADEQYF	TGCGCCAGCAGCCTATCGACAGGAGCAGACGAGCAGTACTTC
TRBJ2-1	TRBD2	many	TRBV5-6	15	CASRPPAGERNEQFF	TGTGCCAGCAGGCCCCCAGCGGGGGAAAGGAATGAGCAGTTCTTC
TRBJ1-5	.	many	TRBV2	13	CASIAGDGLPQHF	TGTGCCAGCATCGCAGGGGACGGACTTCCCCAGCATTTT
TRBJ1-2	.	few	TRBV29-1	14	CSVDFRDRSYGYTF	TGCAGCGTTGATTTCCGGGACCGTTCCTATGGCTACACCTTC
TRBJ2-7	.	many	TRBV7-6	14	CASSQTGLFYEQYF	TGTGCCAGCAGCCAGACGGGGTTATTCTACGAGCAGTACTTC
TRBJ2-7	.	.	TRBV27	14	CASSPRTGHYEQYF	TGTGCCAGCAGTCCTCGGACGGGACACTACGAGCAGTACTTC
TRBJ2-7	.	.	TRBV7-9	14	CAGQILELGYEQYF	TGTGCCGGTCAAATTCTAGAGCTAGGCTACGAGCAGTACTTC
TRBJ1-1	.	few	TRBV6-1	16	CASSPTTKTGPTEAFF	TGTGCCAGCAGCCCCACGACCAAGACAGGACCCACTGAAGCTTTCTTT
TRBJ2-2	.	.	TRBV6-6	13	CASSFTVGLALFF	TGTGCCAGCAGTTTCACGGTGGGACTTGCCCTGTTTTTT
TRBJ2-1	.	few	TRBV5-1	15	CASREEPSTYNEQFF	TGCGCCAGCAGAGAAGAGCCTTCCACCTACAATGAGCAGTTCTTC
TRBJ2-1	.	.	TRBV25-1	12	CASSEFGPEQFF	TGTGCCAGCAGTGAGTTTGGTCCGGAGCAGTTCTTC
TRBJ2-3	.	.	TRBV6-5	12	CASSYEGQTQYF	TGTGCCAGCAGTTACGAAGGACAGACGCAGTATTTT